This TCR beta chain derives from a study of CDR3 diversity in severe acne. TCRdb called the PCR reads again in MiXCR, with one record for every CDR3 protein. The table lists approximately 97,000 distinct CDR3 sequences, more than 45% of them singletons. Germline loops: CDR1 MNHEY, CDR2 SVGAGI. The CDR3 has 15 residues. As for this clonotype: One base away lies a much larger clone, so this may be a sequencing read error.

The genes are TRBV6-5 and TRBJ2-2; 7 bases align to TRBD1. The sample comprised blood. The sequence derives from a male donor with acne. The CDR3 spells CAVRSTGMGTGEPFF. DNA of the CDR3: TGTGCCGTACGCTCGACAGGGATGGGGACCGGGGAGCCGTTTTTT.